Listed below are T cell receptor beta chains from one sample, sequenced in a study of blood T cell repertoires in COVID-19. The assay was immunoSEQ multiplex PCR, and TCRdb's table has in-frame clones only and misses some. This table has about 160,000 clones, around 90% appearing once. The sequencing input was peripheral blood. The receptors were gathered from a man between 18 and 29 years old with acute or convalescent COVID-19. CDR3s include the opening cysteine and the closing phenylalanine or tryptophan. D genes are given only for firm matches. Clone size is stated in some rows and not others, as once, few, many or a class when expanded.

cdr3_aa: CATSRDRRTGADNGYTF
cdr3_nt: TGTGCCACCAGCAGAGATAGGAGGACAGGGGCTGATAATGGCTACACCTTC
j_call: TRBJ1-2
v_call: TRBV15
d_call: TRBD1
clone_size: .

cdr3_aa: CASSDIQGASDWAFF
cdr3_nt: TGTGCCAGCAGCGACATACAGGGTGCTTCTGATTGGGCTTTCTTT
j_call: TRBJ1-1
v_call: TRBV7-9
d_call: .
clone_size: .

cdr3_aa: CASSQDLTGGYQETQYF
cdr3_nt: TGTGCCAGCAGCCAAGACTTAACAGGGGGGTACCAAGAGACCCAGTACTTC
j_call: TRBJ2-5
v_call: TRBV14
d_call: TRBD1
clone_size: .

cdr3_aa: CASIPVCTGGAHYGYTF
cdr3_nt: TGTGCCAGCATCCCCGTCTGTACCGGGGGGGCGCACTATGGCTACACCTTC
j_call: TRBJ1-2
v_call: TRBV5-7
d_call: .
clone_size: .

cdr3_aa: CASSDTLNTEAFF
cdr3_nt: TGTGCCAGCAGTGACACTCTGAACACTGAAGCTTTCTTT
j_call: TRBJ1-1
v_call: TRBV6-1
d_call: .
clone_size: .

cdr3_aa: CASSPMEGGQAFF
cdr3_nt: TGTGCCAGCAGCCCGATGGAGGGCGGGCAAGCTTTCTTT
j_call: TRBJ1-1
v_call: TRBV9
d_call: .
clone_size: .

cdr3_aa: CASSEGRGANTEAFF
cdr3_nt: TGCGCCAGCAGCGAGGGACGGGGGGCGAACACTGAAGCTTTCTTT
j_call: TRBJ1-1
v_call: TRBV5-1
d_call: .
clone_size: .

cdr3_aa: CASNTGTSFNEQFF
cdr3_nt: TGTGCCAGCAATACCGGGACTAGCTTTAATGAGCAGTTCTTC
j_call: TRBJ2-1
v_call: TRBV2
d_call: TRBD2
clone_size: .

cdr3_aa: CATRGAGFMNTEAFF
cdr3_nt: TGTGCCACCAGGGGGGCAGGGTTCATGAACACTGAAGCTTTCTTT
j_call: TRBJ1-1
v_call: TRBV25-1
d_call: TRBD1
clone_size: .

cdr3_aa: CASSYSGQGVYGYTF
cdr3_nt: TGTGCCAGCAGTTACTCGGGACAGGGGGTTTATGGCTACACCTTC
j_call: TRBJ1-2
v_call: TRBV2
d_call: TRBD1
clone_size: .

cdr3_aa: CASSLPLTGHGYTF
cdr3_nt: TGTGCCAGCAGCTTACCGCTTACAGGGCACGGCTACACCTTC
j_call: TRBJ1-2
v_call: TRBV7-9
d_call: .
clone_size: .

cdr3_aa: CASSSGMGPFEQYF
cdr3_nt: TGCGCCAGCAGCTCTGGCATGGGGCCCTTCGAGCAGTACTTC
j_call: TRBJ2-7
v_call: TRBV5-1
d_call: .
clone_size: .

cdr3_aa: CASSYSIQPQHF
cdr3_nt: TGTGCCAGCAGTTACTCCATCCAGCCCCAGCATTTT
j_call: TRBJ1-5
v_call: TRBV6-6
d_call: .
clone_size: .

cdr3_aa: CASSRDQGFGYTF
cdr3_nt: TGTGCCAGTAGCCGCGACCAGGGTTTCGGCTACACCTTC
j_call: TRBJ1-2
v_call: TRBV19
d_call: .
clone_size: .

cdr3_aa: CASSDSTSGIPSTDTQYF
cdr3_nt: TGTGCCAGCAGTGACTCGACTAGCGGGATACCTAGCACAGATACGCAGTATTTT
j_call: TRBJ2-3
v_call: TRBV6-4
d_call: TRBD2
clone_size: .

cdr3_aa: CSVGDRALTGELFF
cdr3_nt: TGCAGCGTTGGGGACAGGGCCTTAACCGGGGAGCTGTTTTTT
j_call: TRBJ2-2
v_call: TRBV29-1
d_call: TRBD1
clone_size: .

cdr3_aa: CATSDNSGGTTDTQYF
cdr3_nt: TGTGCCACCAGTGACAATAGCGGGGGGACCACAGATACGCAGTATTTT
j_call: TRBJ2-3
v_call: TRBV24-1
d_call: TRBD2
clone_size: .

cdr3_aa: CASSFQGQGHEQYF
cdr3_nt: TGTGCCAGCAGCTTCCAAGGACAGGGACACGAGCAGTACTTC
j_call: TRBJ2-7
v_call: TRBV11-3
d_call: TRBD1
clone_size: .

cdr3_aa: CASSLRGGEAFF
cdr3_nt: TGCGCCAGCAGCTTGAGGGGTGGTGAAGCTTTCTTT
j_call: TRBJ1-1
v_call: TRBV5-1
d_call: .
clone_size: .

cdr3_aa: CASTRGRGRSEKLFF
cdr3_nt: TGTGCCAGCACCCGAGGCAGGGGGCGCAGTGAAAAACTGTTTTTT
j_call: TRBJ1-4
v_call: TRBV6-5
d_call: TRBD1
clone_size: .

cdr3_aa: CASSVDPGQSSYEQYF
cdr3_nt: TGTGCCAGCAGCGTAGATCCAGGTCAAAGCTCCTACGAGCAGTACTTC
j_call: TRBJ2-7
v_call: TRBV9
d_call: .
clone_size: once